These 3 T cell receptor beta chains were all obtained from the same sample, sequenced in a study of OX40 agonist ivuxolimab in advanced cancers. Measured with immunoSEQ multiplex PCR; TCRdb has only the in-frame clones, and not every one. The table has 77,000 or so clones, almost 90% seen once. Here the sequenced sample was CD4+ or CD8+ T cells sorted from blood, taken in a trial of the OX40 agonist ivuxolimab. Receptors were obtained from an adult with an advanced solid tumor such as melanoma, head and neck, liver or kidney cancer.

The chain uses TRBV29-1 and TRBJ2-1; TRBD2 agrees at 9 bases. Germline V gene data show CDR1 as SQVTM and CDR2 as ANQGSEA. With 5 bases clipped from V and 0 bases from J, the junction kept 5 bases outside the gene matches. The length of the CDR3 is 15 residues. The CDR3 DNA is TGCAGCGTTTGGGCGGGGGGGCTCTCCTACAATGAGCAGTTCTTC. Amino acid sequence: CSVWAGGLSYNEQFF.

The sample holds one count of this clone. The chain joins TRBV7-9 to TRBJ1-4; 10 nucleotides line up with TRBD1. V was clipped by 2 bases and J by 17 bases; unmatched bases: 8. The CDR3 is made up of 13 amino acids. Germline CDR1 and CDR2: SEHNR and FQNEAQ (reference sequence). In DNA, the CDR3 is TGTGCCAGCAGCTTACGGGACAGGGGACTTATTTTTTTT. As protein: CASSLRDRGLIFF.

V and J are TRBV18 and TRBJ2-3; D not certain. The CDR3 loop spans 11 amino acids. Per the germline V gene, CDR1 is KGHSH and CDR2 is LQKENI. With 5 bases removed from V and 4 bases from J, the gap between germline ends came to 4 bases. The CDR3 here is CASSAADTQYF. CDR3 in DNA: TGTGCCAGCTCAGCGGCAGATACGCAGTATTTT.